This T cell receptor beta chain was identified in a study of blood T cell repertoires in COVID-19. Study summary: COVID-19 samples collected from the United States, Italy and Spain covered acute and convalescent phases. PBMCs, B-cell-depleted T cells, or T cells were the source of the cDNA or gDNA that made up the material.

The V and J ends lost 6 bases and 3 bases, in that order; junction bases with no gene match: 15. This CDR3 is built from 17 residues. In the original workflow: Amplification with reference gene primers provided the estimates of nucleated cell counts. The method was immunoSEQ multiplex PCR; TCRdb's version includes in-frame clones alone and lacks a portion of them. V, J and clone size were drawn from that table, and D and trimming were deduced from the DNA. Of 150,000 to 200,000 clones in the sample, approximately 88% were seen once. The chain is built from TRBV23-1 and TRBJ2-5; 8 bases map to TRBD1. TRBV23-1 belongs to the ORF category, with a function that is uncertain. Sequencing was done on a sample of peripheral blood. The source is a woman aged 55-70 years with acute or convalescent COVID-19. CDR3 residues: CASSRTGGSRPKETQYF. The CDR3 DNA follows: TGCGCCAGCAGCCGAACAGGGGGATCGAGGCCCAAAGAGACCCAGTACTTC.